The T cell receptor beta chain under discussion was sequenced for a study of blood T cell repertoires in COVID-19. Whole-study context: The cDNA or gDNA used as material had been derived from T cells, B-cell-depleted T cells, or PBMCs.

The sample holds one count of this clone. Authors' methods: For nucleated cells, counts were estimated from reference gene primer amplification. Libraries were prepared by immunoSEQ multiplex PCR; TCRdb keeps only in-frame clonotypes and omits some of them. From that table come the V and J calls and clone size; the DNA was used to work out D and trimming. This sample has a few hundred thousand clones, with more than 70% found just once. Per germline, CDR1 SGHVS and CDR2 FQNEAQ. The CDR3 length is 14 residues. V trimming: 2 bases; J trimming: 5 bases; junction bases outside the gene matches: 2. Sequencing used peripheral blood. The rearrangement links TRBV7-8 to TRBJ2-7; TRBD1 matches 11 bases. The receptor was derived from a woman aged 45 to 65 with acute or convalescent COVID-19. The CDR3 protein is CASSLRDRGDEQYF. The CDR3 DNA reads TGTGCCAGCAGCTTAAGGGACAGGGGGGACGAGCAGTACTTC. Full variable domain (rest looked up from reference TRBV7-8 and TRBJ2-7): GAGVSQSPRYKVAKRGQDVALRCDPISGHVSLFWYQQALGQGPEFLTYFQNEAQLDKSGLPSDRFFAERPEGSVSTLKIQRTQQEDSAVYLCASSLRDRGDEQYFGPGTRLTVT.